This TCR beta chain appears in the sequencing data of a study of identical twins. Deletions cut 7 bases from V and 1 base from J, with 17 bases between. The CDR3 is 15 amino acids. Per germline, CDR1 SQVTM and CDR2 ANQGSEA. Whole-study results and caveats: Insertion counts were lower in abundant cord blood beta clonotypes, a trend that memory repertoires did not show.

All of the donors were Caucasians in good health. This clonotype came up many times. Its antigen remains unidentified. The authors used template switching to add a universal primer site and gave cDNA unique molecular identifiers. MiXCR, run by TCRdb on the 5' RACE reads, gives a single entry per CDR3 protein. This table has 200,000 to 300,000 distinct CDR3 sequences, 6.5% to 9% appearing once. This sample was shared with a second study, whose subject was yellow fever vaccine responses in identical twins. That source adds: Reportedly, the T cell response mounted by twins to vaccine seemed partly convergent, partly personalized.

The receptor comes from a woman between 18 and 30 years old in good health. The material sequenced was CD8+ T cells sorted from blood. The gene calls are TRBV29-1 and TRBJ2-4; TRBD1 is a possible D gene (6 bases). CDR3 sequence (DNA): TGCAGCGCCCTACAGGGTTTGGCGGCCAAAAACATTCAGTACTTC. This translates into CSALQGLAAKNIQYF.